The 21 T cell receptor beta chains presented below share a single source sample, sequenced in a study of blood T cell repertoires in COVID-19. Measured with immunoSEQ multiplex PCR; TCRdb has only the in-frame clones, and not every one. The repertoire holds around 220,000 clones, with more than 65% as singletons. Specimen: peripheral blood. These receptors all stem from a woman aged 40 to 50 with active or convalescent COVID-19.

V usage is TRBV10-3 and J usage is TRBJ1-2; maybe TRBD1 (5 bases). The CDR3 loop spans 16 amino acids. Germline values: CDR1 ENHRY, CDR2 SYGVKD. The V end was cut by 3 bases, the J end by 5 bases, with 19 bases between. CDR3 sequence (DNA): TGTGCCATCAGTGACCAGGGTTTAACGGTCCGATATGGCTACACCTTC. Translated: CAISDQGLTVRYGYTF.

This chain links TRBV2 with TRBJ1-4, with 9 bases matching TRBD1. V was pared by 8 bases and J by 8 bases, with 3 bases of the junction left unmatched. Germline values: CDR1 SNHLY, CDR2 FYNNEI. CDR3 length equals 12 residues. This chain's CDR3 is CASRGQGEKLFF. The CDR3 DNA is TGTGCCAGCCGGGGACAGGGCGAAAAACTGTTTTTT.

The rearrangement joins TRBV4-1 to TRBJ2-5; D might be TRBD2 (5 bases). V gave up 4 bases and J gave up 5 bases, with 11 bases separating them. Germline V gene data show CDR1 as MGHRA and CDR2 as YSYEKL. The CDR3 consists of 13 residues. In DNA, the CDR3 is TGCGCCAGCAGCCTTGCGAGGGCGGAGACCCAGTACTTC. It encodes CASSLARAETQYF.

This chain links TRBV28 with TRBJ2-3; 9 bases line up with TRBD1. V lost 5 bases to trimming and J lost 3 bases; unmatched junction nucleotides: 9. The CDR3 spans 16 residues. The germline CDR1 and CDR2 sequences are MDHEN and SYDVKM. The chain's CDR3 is CASSVGTGSATDTQYF. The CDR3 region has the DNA TGTGCCAGCAGTGTGGGGACAGGGTCCGCGACAGATACGCAGTATTTT.

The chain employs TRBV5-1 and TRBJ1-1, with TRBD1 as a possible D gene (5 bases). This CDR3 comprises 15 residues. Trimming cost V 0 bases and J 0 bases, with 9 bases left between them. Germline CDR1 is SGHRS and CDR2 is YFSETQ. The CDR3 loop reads CASSLVWGVNTEAFF. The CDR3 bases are TGCGCCAGCAGCTTGGTTTGGGGGGTGAACACTGAAGCTTTCTTT.

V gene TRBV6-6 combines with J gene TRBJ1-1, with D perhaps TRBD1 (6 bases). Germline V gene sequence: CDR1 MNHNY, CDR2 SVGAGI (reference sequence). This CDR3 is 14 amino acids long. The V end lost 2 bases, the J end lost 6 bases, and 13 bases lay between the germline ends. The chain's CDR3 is CASSYPTGTSEAFF. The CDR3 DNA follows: TGTGCCAGCAGTTACCCTACCGGGACATCTGAAGCTTTCTTT.

CDR3 protein: CASTSLKDRGDGYTF. In DNA form, the CDR3 reads TGCGCCAGCACCTCACTTAAGGACAGGGGAGATGGCTACACCTTC. This sequence joins TRBV5-1 and TRBJ1-2, with TRBD1 matching 9 bases. This CDR3 has 15 amino acids. Germline values: CDR1 SGHRS, CDR2 YFSETQ. The junction had 12 bases not matched to a gene; V was cut back by 6 bases and J by 6 bases. The variable domain in full, completed from reference TRBV5-1 and TRBJ1-2, reads KAGVTQTPRYLIKTRGQQVTLSCSPISGHRSVSWYQQTPGQGLQFLFEYFSETQRNKGNFPGRFSGRQFSNSRSEMNVSTLELGDSALYLCASTSLKDRGDGYTFGSGTRLTVV.

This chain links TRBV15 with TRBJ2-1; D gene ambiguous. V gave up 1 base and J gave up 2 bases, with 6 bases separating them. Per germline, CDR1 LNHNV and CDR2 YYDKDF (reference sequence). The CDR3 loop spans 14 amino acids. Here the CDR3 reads CATSRATAYNEQFF. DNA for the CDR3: TGTGCCACCAGCAGAGCAACGGCCTACAATGAGCAGTTCTTC.

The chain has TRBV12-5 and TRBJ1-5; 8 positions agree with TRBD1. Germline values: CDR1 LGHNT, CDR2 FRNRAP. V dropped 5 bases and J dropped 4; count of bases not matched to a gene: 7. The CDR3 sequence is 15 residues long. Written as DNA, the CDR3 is TGTGCTAGTGGTACCGGGACAGGTTATAATCAGCCCCAGCATTTT. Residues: CASGTGTGYNQPQHF.

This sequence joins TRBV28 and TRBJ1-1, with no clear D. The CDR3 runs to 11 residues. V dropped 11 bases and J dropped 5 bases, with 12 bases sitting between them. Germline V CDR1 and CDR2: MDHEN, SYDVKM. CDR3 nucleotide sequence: TGTGCCTCCCGTTTTCGGACTGAAGCTTTCTTT. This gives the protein CASRFRTEAFF.

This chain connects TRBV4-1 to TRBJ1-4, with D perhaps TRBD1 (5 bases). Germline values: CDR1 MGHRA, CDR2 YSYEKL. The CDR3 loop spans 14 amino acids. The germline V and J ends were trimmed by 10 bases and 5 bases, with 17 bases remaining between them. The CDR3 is CATSKGGENEKLFF. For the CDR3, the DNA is TGCGCCACCTCAAAGGGAGGGGAAAATGAAAAACTGTTTTTT.

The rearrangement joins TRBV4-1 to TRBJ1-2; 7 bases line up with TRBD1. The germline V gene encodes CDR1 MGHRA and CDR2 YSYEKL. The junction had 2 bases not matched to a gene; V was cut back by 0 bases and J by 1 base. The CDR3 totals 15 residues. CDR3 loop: CASSQDRDSNYGYTF. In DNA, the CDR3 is TGCGCCAGCAGCCAAGATAGGGACAGTAACTATGGCTACACCTTC.

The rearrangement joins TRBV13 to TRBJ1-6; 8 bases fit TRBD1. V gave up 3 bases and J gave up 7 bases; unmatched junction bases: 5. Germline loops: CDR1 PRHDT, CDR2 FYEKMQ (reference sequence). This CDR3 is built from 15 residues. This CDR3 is CASSFRTGWNSPLHF. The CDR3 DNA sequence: TGTGCCAGCAGCTTCCGGACAGGGTGGAATTCACCCCTCCACTTT.

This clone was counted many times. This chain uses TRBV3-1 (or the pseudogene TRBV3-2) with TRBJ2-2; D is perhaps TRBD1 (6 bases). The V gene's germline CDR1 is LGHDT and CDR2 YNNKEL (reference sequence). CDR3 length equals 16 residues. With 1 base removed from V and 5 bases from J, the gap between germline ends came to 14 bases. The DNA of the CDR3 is TGTGCCAGCAGCCAAGGGCTGACAGGTAGTACCGGGGAGCTGTTTTTT. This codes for CASSQGLTGSTGELFF.

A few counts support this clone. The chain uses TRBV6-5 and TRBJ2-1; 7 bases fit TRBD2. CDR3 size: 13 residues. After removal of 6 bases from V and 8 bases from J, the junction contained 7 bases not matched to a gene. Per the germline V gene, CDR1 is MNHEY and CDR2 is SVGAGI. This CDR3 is CASSRTGLHEQFF. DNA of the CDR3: TGTGCCAGCAGCCGTACGGGACTACATGAGCAGTTCTTC.

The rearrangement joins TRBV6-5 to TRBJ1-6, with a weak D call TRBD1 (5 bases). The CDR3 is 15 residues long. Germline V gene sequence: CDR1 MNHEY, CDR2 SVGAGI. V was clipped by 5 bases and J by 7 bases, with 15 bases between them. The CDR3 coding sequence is TGTGCCAGCAGTAGAAACGGGCAGGGAAATTCACCCCTCCACTTT. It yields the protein CASSRNGQGNSPLHF.

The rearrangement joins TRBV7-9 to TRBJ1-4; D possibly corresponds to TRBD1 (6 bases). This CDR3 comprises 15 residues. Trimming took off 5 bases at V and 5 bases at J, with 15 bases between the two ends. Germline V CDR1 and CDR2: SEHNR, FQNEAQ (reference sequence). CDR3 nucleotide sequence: TGTGCCAGCAGCGCTGTTGGGGGCGTCAATGAAAAACTGTTTTTT. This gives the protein CASSAVGGVNEKLFF.

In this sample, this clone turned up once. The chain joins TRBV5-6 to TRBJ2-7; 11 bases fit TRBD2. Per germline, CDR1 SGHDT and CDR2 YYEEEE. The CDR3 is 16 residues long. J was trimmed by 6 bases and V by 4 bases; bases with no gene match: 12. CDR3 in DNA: TGTGCCAGCAGCCCCATTGGTAGCGGGGGGGTTAGCGAGCAGTACGTC. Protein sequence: CASSPIGSGGVSEQYV.

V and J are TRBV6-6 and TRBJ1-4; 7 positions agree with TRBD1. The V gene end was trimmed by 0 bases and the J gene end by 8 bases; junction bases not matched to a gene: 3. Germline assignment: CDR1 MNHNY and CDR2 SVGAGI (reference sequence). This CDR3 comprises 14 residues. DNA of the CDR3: TGTGCCAGCAGTTACTCGACAGGGATGGAAAAACTGTTTTTT. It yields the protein CASSYSTGMEKLFF.

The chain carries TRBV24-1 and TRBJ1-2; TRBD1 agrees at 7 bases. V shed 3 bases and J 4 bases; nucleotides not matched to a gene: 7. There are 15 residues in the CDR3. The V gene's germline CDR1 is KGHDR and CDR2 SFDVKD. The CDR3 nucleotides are TGTGCCACCAGTGATAGCACAGGGGTGGGCTATGGCTACACCTTC. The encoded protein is CATSDSTGVGYGYTF.

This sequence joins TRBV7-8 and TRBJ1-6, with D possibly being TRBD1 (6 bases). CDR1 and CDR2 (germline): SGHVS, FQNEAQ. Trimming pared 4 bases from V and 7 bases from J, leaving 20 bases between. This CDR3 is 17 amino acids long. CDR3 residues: CASSSLPRQVQNSPLHF. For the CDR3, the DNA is TGTGCCAGCAGCTCCCTCCCTCGACAGGTCCAAAATTCACCCCTCCACTTT.